This passage covers 3 T cell receptor beta chains from one sample sequenced in a study of cytomegalovirus exposure and HLA in healthy donors (dated by TCRdb to 2016 to 2017). Library creation used the immunoSEQ multiplex PCR assay. The multiplex PCR relied on a mix of 60 forward primers for TCR Vbeta segments and 13 reverse primers for TCR Jbeta segments. This is the immuneACCESS table as TCRdb keeps it, with only in-frame sequences that have V and J called. A part of the clones is gone; compared with another copy, unresolved V genes explain less than half, and the rest is unexplained. The sample has more than 100,000 clones on record, 78% of them singletons. The ten top clones hold 2.5% to 3.5% of the sample. The sample consisted of PBMCs. These receptor sequences come from a woman aged 25 to 39 in good health and CMV-seropositive.

The chain couples TRBV19 to TRBJ1-1; the D gene is possibly TRBD1 (6 bases). Deletions cut 5 bases from V and 3 bases from J, with 19 bases between. From germline, CDR1 is LNHDA and CDR2 SQIVND (reference sequence). The CDR3 length is 16 residues. This chain's CDR3 is CASSPTQGRVYTEAFF. CDR3 DNA: TGTGCCAGTAGTCCCACACAGGGCCGGGTCTACACTGAAGCTTTCTTT.

The chain couples TRBV10-3 to TRBJ2-2, with 8 nucleotides matching TRBD1. Unmatched junction bases numbered 7, after V lost 0 bases and J lost 4 bases. The CDR3 contains 17 residues. Germline CDR1 and CDR2: ENHRY and SYGVKD. In DNA form, the CDR3 reads TGTGCCATCAGTGAGTCCCCGCAGGGGGCAGGCACCGGGGAGCTGTTTTTT. This sequence encodes CAISESPQGAGTGELFF.

The CDR3 here is CASSLGATGRKGNTEAFF. The CDR3 region has the DNA TGTGCCAGCAGCTTAGGGGCTACAGGCCGGAAGGGGAACACTGAAGCTTTCTTT. V gene TRBV11-3 combines with J gene TRBJ1-1, with D perhaps matching TRBD1 (5 bases). Trimming removed 1 base from V and 1 base from J, with 19 bases in between. The CDR3 is 18 amino acids. The V gene's germline CDR1 is SGHNT and CDR2 YENEEA.